This TCR beta chain was sequenced for a study of cytomegalovirus exposure and HLA in healthy donors. Germline-derived CDR1 and CDR2 are SGHDT and YYEEEE. V was shortened by 0 bases and J by 4 bases, with 14 bases between the two germline ends. The CDR3 runs 16 residues. With respect to this clone: The antigen is undetermined.

Study results and limitations: No immune exposure information besides CMV serostatus was available. According to the study, roughly 160 TCR beta chains were cytomegalovirus-associated.

PCR was performed using 60 Vbeta and 13 Jbeta primers. Using immunoSEQ multiplex PCR, the repertoire was profiled, and TCRdb retains in-frame clones only, with some absent. The table has about 170,000 clones, around 84% seen once. Sequencing was carried out using PBMCs. The receptor's source is a man aged 30 to 45 in good health and CMV-seropositive. This chain joins TRBV5-6 and TRBJ2-1; D gene unclear. In DNA form, the CDR3 reads TGTGCCAGCAGCTTGGTCCGGCTAGTAGGTTACAATGAGCAGTTCTTC. It codes for CASSLVRLVGYNEQFF.